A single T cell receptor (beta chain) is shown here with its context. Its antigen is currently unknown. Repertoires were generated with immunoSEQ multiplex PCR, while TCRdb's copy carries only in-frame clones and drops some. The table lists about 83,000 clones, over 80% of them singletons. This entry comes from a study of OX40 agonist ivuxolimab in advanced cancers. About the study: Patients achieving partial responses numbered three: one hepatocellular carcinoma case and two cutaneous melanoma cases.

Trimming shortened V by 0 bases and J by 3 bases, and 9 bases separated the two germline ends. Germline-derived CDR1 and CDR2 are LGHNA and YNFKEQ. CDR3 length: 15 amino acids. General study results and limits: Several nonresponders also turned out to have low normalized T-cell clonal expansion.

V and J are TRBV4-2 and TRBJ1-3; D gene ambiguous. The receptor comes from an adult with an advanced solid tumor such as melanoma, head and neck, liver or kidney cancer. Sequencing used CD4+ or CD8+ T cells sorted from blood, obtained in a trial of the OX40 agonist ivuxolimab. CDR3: CASSQEVGSGNTIYF. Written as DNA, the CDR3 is TGTGCCAGCAGCCAAGAGGTGGGAAGTGGAAACACCATATATTTT.